The rows below give T cell receptor beta chains drawn from one sample of a study of human T cells and chemical hapten exposure. TCRdb reprocessed the RACE reads with MiXCR, giving one entry per CDR3 protein. Among about 55,000 distinct CDR3 sequences, around 9.4% were seen once, and the ten largest hold 1.5% to 2%. The specimen was whole blood, collected in connection with sensitization to the hapten diphenylcyclopropenone (DPC). Every receptor here comes from a woman between 50 and 59 years old with alopecia areata. Some clones in this sample may be carry-over from other donors' samples. The CDR3 runs from the conserved cysteine through the conserved F or W. Each record gives: V gene, J gene, D gene, clone size, CDR3 DNA, CDR3 protein. D genes are given only for firm matches. Size is stated for part of the rows, as once, few or many counts, or as a class when the clone is expanded.

>TRBV23-1|TRBJ1-5|NA|many
TGCGCCAGCAGTCAATCTGTTTCGACTTTT
CASSQSVSTF
>TRBV28|TRBJ2-7|NA|NA
TGTGCCAGCAGCCCCGGACAGTACGAGCAGTACTTC
CASSPGQYEQYF
>TRBV5-1|TRBJ2-7|TRBD1|few
TGCGCCAGCAGTCACCGGGACAGGGCAAGCTCCTACGAGCAGTACTTC
CASSHRDRASSYEQYF
>TRBV5-1|TRBJ1-5|NA|many
TGCGCCAGCAGCTTGGGCCACAATAGCAATCAGCCCCAGCATTTT
CASSLGHNSNQPQHF
>TRBV28|TRBJ2-5|TRBD1|few
TGTGCCAGCAGTGAGGGACAGACCCAAGAGACCCAGTACTTC
CASSEGQTQETQYF
>TRBV6-4|TRBJ2-2|NA|few
TGTGCCAGTTCACGGGCCCCCCGGGGATCCGACACCGGGGAGCTGTTTTTT
CASSRAPRGSDTGELFF
>TRBV10-2|TRBJ1-1|NA|NA
TGCGCCAGCGTAGACCAGAACACTGAAGCTTTCTTT
CASVDQNTEAFF
>TRBV27|TRBJ2-5|NA|NA
TGTGCCAGCAGTTTATCCCAGGGTAATAGAGAGACCCAGTACTTC
CASSLSQGNRETQYF
>TRBV11-2|TRBJ1-3|NA|many
TGTGCCAGCTCGCTTGGGAACACCATATATTTT
CASSLGNTIYF
>TRBV24-1|TRBJ2-3|NA|NA
TGTGCCACCAGCTCACTCTTCCCTGCTCATCCCACAGATACGCAGTATTTT
CATSSLFPAHPTDTQYF
>TRBV6-5|TRBJ2-7|NA|few
TGTGCCAGCAGTGCGAATAACTACGAGCAGTACTTC
CASSANNYEQYF
>TRBV29-1|TRBJ2-1|NA|few
TGCAGCGGCGCGGGCAGGGGCAGCTTCAATGAGCAGTTCTTC
CSGAGRGSFNEQFF
>TRBV12-3/TRBV12-4|TRBJ1-3|NA|many
TGTGCCAGCAGTTTTCCGGGGATCGGAAACACCATATATTTT
CASSFPGIGNTIYF
>TRBV7-6|TRBJ2-1|TRBD2|many
TGTGCCAGCAGCTTAACTCAAGCGGGATTCTACAATGAGCAGTTCTTC
CASSLTQAGFYNEQFF
>TRBV2|TRBJ1-1|NA|many
TGTGCCAGCAGAAGGGACAACACTGAAGCTTTCTTT
CASRRDNTEAFF
>TRBV7-8|TRBJ1-5|NA|NA
TGTGCCAGCAGCTTAGGGGCGATGGGGGGTCAGCCCCAGCATTTT
CASSLGAMGGQPQHF
>TRBV18|TRBJ2-7|NA|many
TGTGCCAGCTCACCCCCCTCCTACGAGCAGTACTTC
CASSPPSYEQYF
>TRBV7-2|TRBJ2-3|NA|many
TGTGCCAGCAGCTCGCCTAATATCGCAGATACGCAGTATTTT
CASSSPNIADTQYF
>TRBV4-1|TRBJ1-1|NA|many
TGCGCCAGCAGCCAAGGACTAGAAGCTTTCTTT
CASSQGLEAFF
>TRBV18|TRBJ1-1|NA|NA
TGTGCCAGCCGTGGGGCGGTGAACACTGAAGCTTTCTTT
CASRGAVNTEAFF
>TRBV28|TRBJ2-2|NA|few
TGTGCCAGCAGTTGGGGCACCGGGGAGCTGTTTTTT
CASSWGTGELFF
>TRBV5-1|TRBJ2-1|TRBD1|few
TGCGCCAGCAGATCCAGGGGGCCGACTGCCTACAATGAGCAGTTCTTC
CASRSRGPTAYNEQFF
>TRBV6-2/TRBV6-3|TRBJ2-7|NA|many
TGTGCCAGCAGTTACCGGGACGAGCAGTACTTC
CASSYRDEQYF